A single sample gave rise to the 9 T cell receptor beta chains below, sequenced in a study of PD-1 blockade in classical Hodgkin lymphoma. The protocol was immunoSEQ multiplex PCR, while the TCRdb copy is restricted to in-frame clones and leaves out a portion. This repertoire shows some 90,000 clones, under 85% found once; its top ten account for 15% to 20%. Indicated time point: cycle 4 day 1 (C4D1), after more than 5 weeks of nivolumab. Brentuximab vedotin exposure varied among the patients, all of whom had relapsed after autologous stem cell transplantation. This specimen consisted of peripheral blood mononuclear cells (PBMCs), obtained before the fourth cycle of nivolumab. These receptors were obtained from a human donor with classical Hodgkin lymphoma.

CDR3 amino acids: CASSTRANLEQYF. As DNA, the CDR3 is TGTGCCAGCAGCACCCGGGCCAACTTAGAGCAGTACTTC. The chain is built from TRBV7-2 and TRBJ2-7; D remains ambiguous. V shed 5 bases and J shed 7 bases, with 15 bases lying between them. Germline loops: CDR1 SGHTA, CDR2 FQGNSA. The CDR3 spans 13 residues.

The CDR3 DNA reads TGTGCCTGGAGTGTACCCCAAGCAGCTTTCTTT. Translated, it gives CAWSVPQAAFF. The chain links TRBV30 to TRBJ1-1; D remains ambiguous. The V and J ends lost 0 bases and 10 bases respectively, with 9 bases between them. CDR1 and CDR2 (germline): GTSNPN, SVGIG (reference sequence). This CDR3 is built from 11 residues.

The chain has TRBV7-2 and TRBJ2-2; 9 bases align to TRBD2. The germline V gene has CDR1 SGHTA and CDR2 FQGNSA. V gave up 8 bases and J gave up 1 base; unmatched junction bases: 2. The CDR3 runs 14 residues. The CDR3 spells CASQLAGNTGELFF. The CDR3 DNA sequence: TGTGCCAGCCAACTAGCGGGGAACACCGGGGAGCTGTTTTTT.

This clone was seen just once. The V call is TRBV18, the J call TRBJ2-3; 7 bases match TRBD1. The CDR3 runs to 16 residues. V shed 5 bases and J 1 base; nucleotides not matched to a gene: 9. CDR1 and CDR2 (germline): KGHSH, LQKENI. For the CDR3, the DNA is TGTGCCAGCTCAACAACGGGACAGAGACGCACAGATACGCAGTATTTT. It codes for CASSTTGQRRTDTQYF.

V and J are TRBV19 and TRBJ2-1; the D gene could be TRBD1 or TRBD2 (5 bases each). With 7 bases removed from V and 5 bases from J, the gap between germline ends came to 15 bases. The CDR3 has 14 residues. Germline lookup yields CDR1 LNHDA and CDR2 SQIVND (reference sequence). The CDR3 DNA reads as TGTGCCAGTACACTCGGCCGAGGGGACAATGAGCAGTTCTTC. It specifies CASTLGRGDNEQFF.

This clone was detected once. V gene TRBV5-8 combines with J gene TRBJ1-2; D is uncertain. Germline V gene data show CDR1 as SGHTS and CDR2 as YDEGEE. The CDR3 runs 12 residues. V was clipped by 2 bases and J by 7 bases, with 9 bases between them. CDR3 in DNA: TGTGCCAGCAGCTTTAGGCCCTTTGGCTACACCTTC. Amino acid sequence: CASSFRPFGYTF.

The V call is TRBV5-4, the J call TRBJ1-1; weak D call: TRBD1 (5 bases). Germline CDR1 SGHNT, CDR2 YYREEE (reference sequence). The CDR3 totals 14 residues. The V and J ends lost 7 bases and 2 bases respectively, with 15 bases between them. The CDR3 here is CASAWGRLNTEAFF. The CDR3 DNA reads TGTGCCAGCGCCTGGGGACGGCTAAACACTGAAGCTTTCTTT.

V and J are TRBV19 and TRBJ1-2; D remains unclear. CDR3 size: 16 residues. Per the germline V gene, CDR1 is LNHDA and CDR2 is SQIVND (reference sequence). Trimming removed 5 bases at V and 4 bases at J, with 20 bases between. CDR3 nucleotides: TGTGCCAGTAGTCCTGCGTGGCGGAGTAGCGGCTATGGCTACACCTTC. Translated, it gives CASSPAWRSSGYGYTF.

The J gene is TRBJ1-2, the V gene TRBV5-1; D is undetermined. Trimming left V 0 bases short and J 0 bases short, with 6 bases between. Germline V gene lookup returns CDR1 SGHRS and CDR2 YFSETQ. CDR3 size: 14 residues. This CDR3 reads CASSLGGPNYGYTF. In DNA, the CDR3 is TGCGCCAGCAGCTTGGGCGGTCCTAACTATGGCTACACCTTC.